This T cell receptor beta chain appears in the sequencing data of a study of post-analysis software for immune sequencing data (dated by TCRdb to between 2015 and 2016). About the study as a whole: Disease courses on record covered relapsing-remitting, secondary progressive and progressive-relapsing multiple sclerosis, though some patients had no subtype annotation. The patient repertoires were set against about 10 previously published healthy control repertoires from donors whose ages ranged from roughly 6 to 27 years. A subset of samples was prepared in parallel using single-end sample barcoding, then pooled and co-amplified after Illumina adapter ligation. On the study overall, not on this receptor specifically: Significantly lower normalized Chao1 diversity was found in multiple sclerosis patients than in controls, suggesting substantial peripheral T-cell clonal expansion. Strong co-clustering of samples prepared in the same batch was shown by direct clustering with F measure, prompting a batch-effect correction. Significantly higher frequencies in patients than in controls were found for a few TRBV segments, including TRBV5-6, TRBV5-1 and TRBV20-1. The control group was slightly older than the multiple sclerosis patient group.

To demonstrate the VDJtools post-analysis software, the study profiled TCR beta repertoires from the peripheral blood of 13 young patients with multiple sclerosis. The multiple sclerosis patients were children and adolescents ranging in age from 6 to 15 years. Library generation was performed with PCR. For sequencing, an Illumina HiSeq 2500 was employed. To reduce PCR and sequencing biases, unique molecular identifiers were built into the TCR beta cDNA libraries. Per 1 to 10 million input T cells, 500,000 or so cDNA molecules were obtained, such that each molecule approximated one T cell. The same protocol used for the earlier healthy control dataset was applied to prepare and sequence the patient libraries. Within a given batch, samples were prepared together, multiplexed and sequenced on the same HiSeq lane. The original pipeline was this. Raw barcoded reads were processed with MIGEC, discarding single-read molecular identifier groups before consensus assembly and CDR3 extraction. VDJtools was used for post-analysis of the clonotype tables, and diversity was normalized by down-sampling every dataset to the size of the smallest sample. Repertoire overlap clustering matched CDR3 amino acid but not nucleotide sequences to correct batch-related cross-sample contamination. Starting from the raw public reads, TCRdb applied fastp trimming at Q25, assembled clones with MiXCR and retained in-frame beta chains. Rows are combined by CDR3 protein, so each entry shows the most common genes and DNA. The V and J calls and clone size are TCRdb's, not the authors'. Counted in this sample were some 700,000 distinct CDR3 sequences; over 45% of them appeared once. The ten largest clones take up 11% of the sample.

As regards this clonotype: Its antigen target is currently unknown. No much larger clonotype is one base removed from it; base qualities were not supplied.

V and J are trimmed by 3 bases and 1 base, and the gene matches miss 4 bases of the junction. CDR1 is given as SNHLY and CDR2 as FYNNEI, both from the germline V gene. The CDR3 numbers 17 residues from cysteine through phenylalanine. Solely the CDR3 DNA is kept, with 51 bases framed from the first base. The chain is made from TRBV2 and TRBJ2-3; 13 middle bases align to TRBD2. The source is a girl aged 2 to 10 with multiple sclerosis. The sample comprised blood. The CDR3 here reads CASSDGLAGARTDTQYF. The sequenced DNA: TGTGCCAGCAGTGACGGACTAGCGGGGGCCCGCACAGATACGCAGTATTTT.